This record covers a single TCR beta chain. No antigen is known for it. 5'RACE template switching generated TCR cDNA, adding a universal primer site and UMIs. One entry per CDR3 protein, called by TCRdb with MiXCR from the 5' RACE reads. The data show around 260,000 distinct CDR3 sequences, around 4.9% seen once. The data were obtained in a study of T cells after yellow fever vaccination. Findings and limits, study-wide: Post-booster repertoires again held most primary-vaccination clones (roughly 95% CD4, roughly 88% CD8).

Deletions cut 3 bases from V and 3 bases from J, with 12 bases between. CDR3 size: 15 residues. Looked up from germline, CDR1 is MGHRA and CDR2 is YSYEKL. The clonotype originates from a man between 18 and 35 years old who received the YFV17D yellow fever vaccine. V is TRBV4-1 and J is TRBJ1-5; D remains ambiguous. Sequencing used CD4+ T cells sorted from PBMCs, obtained on the day of the yellow fever booster vaccination. CDR3 nucleotide sequence: TGCGCCAGCAGCCACGCCCCTACTGCCAATCAGCCCCAGCATTTT. This gives the protein CASSHAPTANQPQHF.